The entry below gives a single T cell receptor (beta chain) sequence along with its context. What it recognizes is unknown. Libraries of TCR beta came from iRepertoire HTBI primers plus Arm-PCR of CDR3 regions. The authors' processing: Identification yielded 60 or so TRBV and about 15 TRBJ segments across samples. A single record per CDR3 protein comes from TCRdb applying MiXCR to the multiplex PCR reads. TCRdb, rather than the study authors, made the V and J calls. The sample lists about 420,000 distinct CDR3 sequences, about 17% occurring once. V gave up 6 bases and J gave up 4 bases; unmatched junction bases: 6. CDR3 length: 14 residues. Germline CDR1 reads LGHNT; CDR2 reads FRNRAP. Documented time point: newly diagnosed GD, antithyroid drugs for less than 3 months. The authors made the TCR library using RNA they extracted from PBMCs. It was an endocrinology department in Xi'an, China, that provided the patients.

This record comes from a study of regulatory T cells in long-lasting Graves disease. Regarding the study as a whole: Persistent Graves' disease cases displayed lower TCR diversity than newly diagnosed ones.

This sample also appeared in a second study, on T cells in Graves' hyperthyroidism and ophthalmopathy. Per that paper: Diagnoses were made from clinical symptoms, serum measures (thyroxine and TRAb), thyroid ultrasound and orbital computed tomography.

This rearrangement joins TRBV12-5 to TRBJ2-1; 7 bases agree with TRBD2. The origin of this receptor is a woman in her late teens or twenties with Graves disease. Specimen: peripheral blood mononuclear cells (PBMCs), collected at new diagnosis, from a patient treated with antithyroid drugs. The CDR3 loop reads CASGSSGAYNEQFF. The CDR3, as DNA: TGTGCTAGTGGCTCAAGCGGGGCTTACAATGAGCAGTTCTTC.